This TCR beta chain appears in the sequencing data of a study of T cell repertoires and HLA-DP antigens. V dropped 4 bases and J dropped 4 bases, with 2 bases sitting between them. Germline V gene sequence: CDR1 SGHVS, CDR2 FQNEAQ. CDR3 length: 12 amino acids. The data were produced by immunoSEQ multiplex PCR, yet TCRdb's version contains in-frame clones alone and is incomplete. This table holds approximately 100,000 clones, around nine tenths found once. In its sample, this clone was seen once. The antigen is not known. This TCR was sampled from a man aged 50-59 years in good health and CMV-seronegative. This chain links TRBV7-8 with TRBJ2-6, with D unclear. The sequenced sample was CD4+ T cells from PBMCs. The CDR3 sequence: CASSYGANVLTF. Here the CDR3 DNA reads TGTGCCAGCAGCTACGGGGCCAACGTCCTGACTTTC.